This TCR beta chain derives from a study of cytomegalovirus exposure and HLA in healthy donors. Researchers ran the PCR with 60 Vbeta and 13 Jbeta primers. Assay used: immunoSEQ multiplex PCR; TCRdb lists only in-frame clones, some missing. The sample records about 140,000 clones, 82% being singletons. The germline gives CDR1 SGHRS, CDR2 YFSETQ. The CDR3 spans 15 residues. After removal of 8 bases from V and 1 base from J, the junction contained 7 bases not matched to a gene. This TCR derives from a man under 40 in good health and CMV-seropositive. Sequencing was carried out using PBMCs. The chain has TRBV5-1 and TRBJ2-5; 11 bases map to TRBD2. CDR3 in DNA: TGCGCCAGTGGCCTCGGGACTAGCGGCCAAGAGACCCAGTACTTC. Translated: CASGLGTSGQETQYF.